This T cell receptor beta chain was profiled in a study of CD8 T cells in ankylosing spondylitis (dated by TCRdb to about 2017). For context, the study as a whole: To find TCR variants linked to disease, the study profiled T cell receptor beta repertoires in ankylosing spondylitis patients and healthy donors. Peripheral blood was sampled, and synovial fluid was additionally collected from ankylosing spondylitis patients. In total, the full study cohort was made up of nearly 110 healthy donors and approximately 27 ankylosing spondylitis patients. Broader findings and caveats from the paper: In peripheral blood, the disease-linked clones were found at relatively low frequencies and had a CD8+ phenotype. Some motif variants had previously been reported in the synovial fluid and blood of reactive arthritis patients, which suggests shared mechanisms of disease initiation. According to the report, matched synovial fluid samples from ankylosing spondylitis patients were significantly enriched for the disease-linked clones. A TCR beta motif made up of several highly homologous amino acid variants appeared to be characteristic of blood from ankylosing spondylitis patients.

This clonotype has ten or more counts. Its specific antigen is unknown. No base qualities exist here, and no much larger clone lies one base off it. The CDR3 starts with the cysteine, ends with the phenylalanine, and has 14 residues. Solely the CDR3 DNA is kept, with 42 bases framed from the first base. V loses 4 bases, J loses 4 bases, and the germline ends lie 14 bases apart. For CDR1 and CDR2, the germline V gene lists SGDLS and YYNGEE. Sequencing relied on an Illumina HiSeq 2500. Quantitative 5'-RACE with molecular barcodes was used to prepare TCR beta libraries. The authors' pipeline ran thus. To identify disease-linked TCR variants, a new computational method was used, one built on a probabilistic model of VDJ rearrangement. The raw public data were reprocessed by TCRdb itself: fastp quality trimming at Q25, MiXCR clonotype calling, in-frame beta chains only. Merged by CDR3 protein, the rows form single entries marked with the most common genes and DNA. These V and J calls rely on TCRdb rather than the paper's analysis. The sample yields about 42,000 distinct CDR3 sequences; about 4.2% were counted once. The biggest ten clones account for around 3.6% of the sample.

The chain is encoded by TRBV9 joined to TRBJ2-5; the D call could be TRBD1 or TRBD2, with each sharing 6 bases. The source is a female donor with ankylosing spondylitis or in good health (not recorded which). Sequenced material: blood, either unsorted or a sorted T cell fraction (not recorded which). For the CDR3, the sequence is CASSRFGGLETQYF. The nucleotide sequence reads TGTGCCAGCAGCCGTTTTGGGGGGCTAGAGACCCAGTACTTC.